Given below is one T cell receptor beta chain in context. This sample's TCRbeta library carried unique molecular identifier barcodes. TCRdb recomputed calls from the PCR reads with MiXCR, one row per CDR3 protein. The table records 330,000 or so distinct CDR3 sequences, 9% to 12% of them present only once. The sample belongs to a study of T-cell reconstitution after alpha-beta-depleted transplantation in children. From germline, CDR1 is DFQATT and CDR2 SNEGSKA (reference sequence). V trimming: 3 bases; J trimming: 0 bases; junction bases outside the gene matches: 5. The CDR3 loop spans 15 amino acids.

This chain links TRBV20-1 with TRBJ2-3; 8 bases map to TRBD1. This receptor was obtained from a human donor who donated a stem cell graft to a child with acute lymphoblastic leukemia. The sample here was PBMCs from the stem cell graft donor, taken from the stem cell graft. CDR3 in amino acids: CSASIRGPSTDTQYF. DNA of the CDR3: TGCAGTGCTAGTATCAGGGGGCCTAGCACAGATACGCAGTATTTT.